This T cell receptor (beta chain) came from a study of CD8+CD57+ T cells in acquired aplastic anemia. CD8+CD57+ cell expansion had been shown by flow cytometry in patients chosen for sequencing. The V gene's germline CDR1 is SGHVS and CDR2 FNYEAQ. Trimming removed 1 base from V and 6 bases from J, with 9 bases in between. The CDR3 extends over 14 amino acids. The TCR beta profiling, which covered VDJ combination and CDR3 sequence, was carried out using genomic DNA as the template. Via MiXCR, TCRdb re-called the reads, giving one row per CDR3 protein. Among 200,000 to 250,000 distinct CDR3 sequences, 47% were seen once, and the ten largest hold approximately 8%.

The chain is built from TRBV7-6 and TRBJ1-4; D possibly corresponds to TRBD1 (5 bases). The specimen was sorted CD4+, CD8+, or CD8+CD57+ T cells (not recorded which) from PBMCs. The receptor comes from a human donor with aplastic anemia. The DNA for the CDR3 is TGTGCCAGCAGCTTAGGCGGGGGTTATGAAAAACTGTTTTTT. This sequence encodes CASSLGGGYEKLFF.